This T cell receptor (beta chain) was recorded in a study of blood T cell repertoires in COVID-19. Background on the study: Sample material is recorded as cDNA or gDNA derived from T cells, B-cell-depleted T cells, or PBMCs.

Ages ranged from roughly 18 to 100 years, with residence in some 25 US areas. Either two negative PCRs, clearance, or symptom resolution qualified Cohort 3 donors as recovered. Generated by immunoSEQ multiplex PCR, the TCRdb table keeps only in-frame clones and is missing some. The data contain about 330,000 clones, over 80% of them singletons. From germline, CDR1 is MNHEY and CDR2 SMNVEV (reference sequence). The ends were cut back, 5 bases at V and 0 bases at J, with 17 bases in the middle. The CDR3 contains 17 residues. This chain uses TRBV27 with TRBJ2-4; no firm D call. The sample was PBMCs or T cells enriched from blood (not recorded which). This TCR was sampled from a man aged 25-45 years who had recovered from COVID-19. The CDR3 region has the DNA TGTGCCAGCAGTCCCGCTTCCTTACTCCCAGCCAAAAACATTCAGTACTTC. It codes for CASSPASLLPAKNIQYF.